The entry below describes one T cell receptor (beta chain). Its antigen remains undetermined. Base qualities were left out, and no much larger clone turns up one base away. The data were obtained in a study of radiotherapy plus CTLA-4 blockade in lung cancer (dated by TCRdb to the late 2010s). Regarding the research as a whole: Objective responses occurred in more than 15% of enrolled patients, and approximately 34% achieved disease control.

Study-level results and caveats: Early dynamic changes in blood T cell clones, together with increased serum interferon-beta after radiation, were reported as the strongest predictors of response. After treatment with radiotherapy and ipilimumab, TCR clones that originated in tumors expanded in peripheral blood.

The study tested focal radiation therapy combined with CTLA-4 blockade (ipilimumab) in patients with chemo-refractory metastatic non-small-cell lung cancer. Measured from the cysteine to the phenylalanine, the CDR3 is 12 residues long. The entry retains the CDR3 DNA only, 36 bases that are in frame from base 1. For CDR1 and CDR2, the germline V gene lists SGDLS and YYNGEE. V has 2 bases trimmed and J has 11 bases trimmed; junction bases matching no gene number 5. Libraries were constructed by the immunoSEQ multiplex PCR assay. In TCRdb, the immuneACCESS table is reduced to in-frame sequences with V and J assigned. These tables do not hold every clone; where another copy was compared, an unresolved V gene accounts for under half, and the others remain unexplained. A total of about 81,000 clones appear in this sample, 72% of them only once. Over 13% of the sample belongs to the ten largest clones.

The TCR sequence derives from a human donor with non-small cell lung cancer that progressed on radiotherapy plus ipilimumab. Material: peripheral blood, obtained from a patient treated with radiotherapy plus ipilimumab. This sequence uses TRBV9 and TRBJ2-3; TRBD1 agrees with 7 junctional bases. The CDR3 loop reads CASSVRDSEQYF. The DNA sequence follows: TGTGCCAGCAGCGTCCGGGACAGCGAGCAGTATTTT.